This T cell receptor (beta chain) was recovered during a study of T cells after posttransplantation cyclophosphamide. The CDR3 extends over 14 amino acids. Trimming stripped 4 bases from V and 4 bases from J, with 14 bases between. The germline V gene encodes CDR1 SGHRS and CDR2 YFSETQ. Treatment was busulfan-fludarabine conditioning, a marrow graft, and cyclophosphamide on days +3 and +4. Findings of the study overall: After PTCy, TRB diversity resembled that of CNI/methotrexate controls. Donor-recipient repertoire similarity was low at 1-2 months, rising over year one. Tissue-infiltrating T cells from skin or gut overlapped little with blood T cells.

TCRdb keeps only in-frame clones here, not all; method: immunoSEQ multiplex PCR. Captured here are a few thousand clones, none seen once; the top ten comprise 15% to 20%. The table lists this clone with many counts. Its antigen is unidentified. The sequence was obtained from a female patient over 55 who received an allogeneic stem cell transplant from an unrelated donor, was CMV-positive, and had acute GVHD only. A subset of T cells may come from the graft donor. J is TRBJ2-5 and V is TRBV5-1, with D unclear. This material consisted of PBMCs, taken 30 days after allogeneic stem cell transplant with posttransplant cyclophosphamide. The CDR3 reads CASSRSGTPETQYF. The CDR3 nucleotides read TGCGCCAGCAGCCGGTCAGGAACCCCAGAGACCCAGTACTTC.